The source of this T cell receptor beta chain is a study of CD8 T cells in Susac syndrome. This CDR3 has 16 amino acids. CDR1 and CDR2 from the germline V gene are SGHRS and YFSETQ. V lost 2 bases and J lost 0; bases outside the gene matches: 8. About 0.5 to 1 ug RNA was reverse transcribed with random hexamers. In TCRdb, the immunoSEQ multiplex PCR reads were re-called with MiXCR into one record per CDR3 protein. The profile shows some 450,000 distinct CDR3 sequences, more than 80% of them singletons. Sequenced: CD8+ T cells from PBMCs. The rearrangement uses TRBV5-1 and TRBJ2-7; 7 nucleotides line up with TRBD1. The source is a human donor with multiple sclerosis. This CDR3 reads CASSFSWTGGSYEQYF. Here the CDR3 DNA reads TGCGCCAGCAGCTTCTCCTGGACAGGCGGCTCCTACGAGCAGTACTTC.